Listed here are 32 T cell receptor beta chains from one sample, sequenced in a study of early T cells in non-severe SARS-CoV-2 infection. A single record per CDR3 protein comes from TCRdb applying MiXCR to the 5' RACE reads. The sample lists about 55,000 distinct CDR3 sequences, approximately 12% seen once, with around 1.4% in the top ten. Sequencing used whole blood. Receptor source: an adult who was a healthcare worker with PCR-confirmed SARS-CoV-2 infection or an uninfected control (not recorded which).

There are many counts of this clonotype. This chain links TRBV11-2 with TRBJ1-1, with D perhaps TRBD1 (5 bases). The CDR3 loop spans 15 amino acids. Germline V CDR1 and CDR2: SGHAT, FQNNGV. V was trimmed by 1 base and J by 4 bases, leaving 13 bases between them. The DNA for the CDR3 is TGTGCCAGCAGCTTAGTCTGGGGCGAAAGCACTGAAGCTTTCTTT. This codes for CASSLVWGESTEAFF.

This clonotype was observed at least ten times. The rearrangement joins TRBV11-3 to TRBJ2-5; TRBD2 might be the D (5 bases). Trimming took 5 bases from V and 6 from J, leaving 13 bases between them. The CDR3 sequence is 13 residues long. The germline CDR1 and CDR2 sequences are SGHNT and YENEEA. As DNA, the CDR3 is TGTGCCAGCAGCGAGGACTCGCTACAGACCCAGTACTTC. Encoded protein: CASSEDSLQTQYF. Supplemented by reference TRBV11-3 and TRBJ2-5, the full variable domain reads EAGVVQSPRYKIIEKKQPVAFWCNPISGHNTLYWYLQNLGQGPELLIRYENEEAVDDSQLPKDRFSAERLKGVDSTLKIQPAELGDSAVYLCASSEDSLQTQYFGPGTRLLVL.

This clonotype was seen ten or more times. The chain joins TRBV7-9 to TRBJ2-7; D not certain. The V gene's germline CDR1 is SEHNR and CDR2 FQNEAQ (reference sequence). Trimming pared 5 bases from V and 3 bases from J, leaving 8 bases between. The CDR3 is made up of 12 amino acids. CDR3 protein: CASSLRSYEQYF. Written as DNA, the CDR3 is TGTGCCAGCAGCCTTAGGAGCTACGAGCAGTACTTC. The full variable domain, completed using reference TRBV7-9 and TRBJ2-7, is DTGVSQNPRHKITKRGQNVTFRCDPISEHNRLYWYRQTLGQGPEFLTYFQNEAQLEKSRLLSDRFSAERPKGSFSTLEIQRTEQGDSAMYLCASSLRSYEQYFGPGTRLTVT.

The chain combines TRBV6-5 with TRBJ1-5; D uncertain. V was shortened by 0 bases and J by 2 bases, with 5 bases between the two germline ends. Germline V gene data show CDR1 as MNHEY and CDR2 as SVGAGI. The CDR3 sequence is 14 residues long. CDR3 residues: CASSYSRGNQPQHF. CDR3 bases: TGTGCCAGCAGTTACTCGAGGGGCAATCAGCCCCAGCATTTT.

This clonotype was seen only a few times. This sequence joins TRBV6-2 or TRBV6-3 and TRBJ2-3; 10 nucleotides match TRBD1. V gave up 8 bases and J gave up 3 bases; unmatched junction bases: 17. The germline gives CDR1 MNHEY, CDR2 SVGEGT. The CDR3 has 18 amino acids. The CDR3 here is CASGPGNFRDRGTDTQYF. CDR3 DNA: TGTGCCAGCGGACCAGGAAACTTCCGGGACAGGGGTACAGATACGCAGTATTTT.

This chain uses TRBV6-6 with TRBJ1-4, with D uncertain. V was cut by 6 bases and J by 4 bases, with 15 bases left in between. The V gene's germline CDR1 is MNHNY and CDR2 SVGAGI (reference sequence). The CDR3 covers 15 residues. DNA of the CDR3: TGTGCCAGCAGCCGTCCAGGCTTCGATAATGAAAAACTGTTTTTT. This translates into CASSRPGFDNEKLFF.

The chain links TRBV29-1 to TRBJ1-1; tentatively, D is TRBD1 (6 bases). The V and J ends lost 4 bases and 5 bases respectively, with 11 bases between them. The CDR3 runs to 12 residues. Germline values: CDR1 SQVTM, CDR2 ANQGSEA. CDR3 sequence (DNA): TGCAGCGTTGTAAGAGGGGGGACTGAAGCTTTCTTT. It translates to CSVVRGGTEAFF.

This clonotype appeared a few times. This rearrangement joins TRBV20-1 to TRBJ2-1; 11 nucleotides match TRBD2. The CDR3 sequence is 15 residues long. Germline lookup yields CDR1 DFQATT and CDR2 SNEGSKA (reference sequence). V was pared by 2 bases and J by 7 bases, with 7 bases of the junction left unmatched. The CDR3 DNA sequence: TGCAGTGCTAGATTTCCTAGCGGGGGGTTGAATGAGCAGTTCTTC. This translates into CSARFPSGGLNEQFF.

The chain links TRBV11-2 to TRBJ2-7; unclear D gene. V was shortened by 4 bases and J by 3 bases, with 10 bases between the two germline ends. Germline CDR1 SGHAT, CDR2 FQNNGV. The CDR3 covers 13 residues. The DNA of the CDR3 is TGTGCCAGCAGCTCCACCCACCTCTACGAGCAGTACTTC. Its translation is CASSSTHLYEQYF.

This clonotype came up many times. Here the CDR3 DNA reads TGTGCCAGCAGCTTACGACAGGGTAATGAAAAACTGTTTTTT. It yields the protein CASSLRQGNEKLFF. The chain recombines TRBV7-9 with TRBJ1-4, with 7 positions matching TRBD1. The V segment lost 2 bases and the J segment 4 bases; nucleotides outside the gene matches: 1. CDR1 SEHNR and CDR2 FQNEAQ come from the germline V gene (reference sequence). This CDR3 has 14 residues.

This clonotype was counted once. This may be a read error, as it is one base from a much larger clone. The V and J genes are TRBV7-8 and TRBJ1-1; TRBD1 agrees at 9 bases. Per the germline V gene, CDR1 is SGHVS and CDR2 is FQNEAQ. CDR3 length: 18 amino acids. The CDR3 region is CASSRNRGLGPMNTEACF. CDR3 sequence (DNA): TGTGCCAGCAGCCGCAACAGGGGGCTGGGGCCAATGAACACTGAAGCTTGCTTT.

The table lists this clonotype with many counts. Mismatch with germline at one junction end may stem from a read error. This sequence joins TRBV30 and TRBJ2-7, with D hard to call. Germline CDR1 and CDR2: GTSNPN and SVGIG (reference sequence). This CDR3 region has 15 residues. The CDR3 is CVWSVEVVGSYEQYF. For the CDR3, the DNA is TGTGTCTGGAGTGTAGAGGTCGTGGGCTCCTACGAGCAGTACTTC.

This chain connects TRBV18 to TRBJ1-1; D remains ambiguous. CDR1 is KGHSH and CDR2 is LQKENI in the germline V gene. The CDR3 has 11 residues. V lost 5 bases and J 4 bases, leaving 5 bases between the germline ends. The CDR3 nucleotides read TGTGCCAGCTCAACGACCACTGAAGCTTTCTTT. Translation: CASSTTTEAFF. Full variable domain (missing parts from reference TRBV18 and TRBJ1-1): NAGVMQNPRHLVRRRGQEARLRCSPMKGHSHVYWYRQLPEEGLKFMVYLQKENIIDESGMPKERFSAEFPKEGPSILRIQQVVRGDSAAYFCASSTTTEAFFGQGTRLTVV.

The chain has TRBV20-1 and TRBJ2-7, with D perhaps matching TRBD1 or TRBD2 (6 bases each). The length of the CDR3 is 16 residues. The V end lost 4 bases, the J end lost 6 bases, and 25 bases lay between the germline ends. Germline CDR1 and CDR2: DFQATT and SNEGSKA (reference sequence). CDR3 sequence: CSATLGTGGLLSEQYF. For the CDR3, the DNA is TGCAGTGCTACCCTAGGTACCGGGGGCCTCCTCTCCGAGCAGTACTTC.

The rearrangement links TRBV11-2 to TRBJ1-5; D possibly corresponds to TRBD1 (6 bases). CDR3 length: 13 residues. Trimming left V 1 base short and J 10 bases short, with 11 bases between. CDR1 is SGHAT and CDR2 is FQNNGV in the germline V gene. The DNA of the CDR3 is TGTGCCAGCAGCTTAGCCCGGGACACTCCCCAGCATTTT. It translates to CASSLARDTPQHF.

CDR3 sequence reads: CASSKTSGGSDTQYF. The CDR3 DNA reads as TGTGCCAGCAGTAAAACTAGCGGGGGATCAGATACGCAGTATTTT. The rearrangement joins TRBV12-3 or TRBV12-4 to TRBJ2-3; TRBD2 matches at 11 bases. The CDR3 covers 15 residues. Trimming removed 5 bases from V and 4 bases from J; junction bases left unmatched: 5.

Details on this clonotype: The junction departs from germline at one end; a sequencing error may be responsible. V is TRBV11-1 and J is TRBJ2-1; perhaps D is TRBD1 or TRBD2 (6 bases each). Per germline, CDR1 SGHAT and CDR2 FQDESV (reference sequence). The CDR3 is 15 amino acids. The CDR3 DNA sequence: TGTGACAGCAGCTTAGGGGGGTCCTCCTACAATGAGCAGTTCTTC. Protein sequence: CDSSLGGSSYNEQFF.

This clonotype was seen only a few times. This chain links TRBV21-1 with TRBJ2-7. TRBV21-1 is classified as a pseudogene. This CDR3 contains 12 residues. This CDR3 is CASPERLYEQYF. The CDR3 nucleotides read TGTGCCAGCCCCGAGAGGCTGTACGAGCAGTACTTC.

The chain uses TRBV12-3 or TRBV12-4 and TRBJ2-5; no clear D. CDR3 length equals 11 residues. V shed 7 bases and J shed 5 bases, with 8 bases lying between them. Here the CDR3 reads CASTMGETQYF. The CDR3 DNA is TGTGCCAGCACCATGGGGGAGACCCAGTACTTC.

This CDR3 is CSVEELRGREAFF. CDR3 nucleotides: TGCAGCGTTGAAGAGTTAAGGGGCAGAGAAGCTTTCTTT. The chain couples TRBV29-1 to TRBJ1-1; a weak D match, TRBD1 (5 bases). The CDR3 extends over 13 amino acids. Per germline, CDR1 SQVTM and CDR2 ANQGSEA. V shed 0 bases and J shed 8 bases, with 13 bases lying between them.

The gene calls are TRBV19 and TRBJ2-7; 8 positions agree with TRBD1. The CDR3 has 14 residues. The trim removed 4 bases at V and 2 bases at J, leaving 4 bases unmatched. Germline-derived CDR1 and CDR2 are LNHDA and SQIVND (reference sequence). For the CDR3, the DNA is TGTGCCAGTAGTACCGGACAGGGACCCTACGAGCAGTACTTC. It codes for CASSTGQGPYEQYF.

The sample holds many counts of this clonotype. The chain uses TRBV30 and TRBJ2-7; 8 bases are a match to TRBD2. V lost 7 bases, J lost 0 bases, and 5 bases stayed unmatched. Per germline, CDR1 GTSNPN and CDR2 SVGIG (reference sequence). This CDR3 contains 13 residues. The CDR3 region has the DNA TGTGCCTCTACTAGCGGTTACTCCTACGAGCAGTACTTC. As protein: CASTSGYSYEQYF.

This clonotype was counted at least ten times. This rearrangement joins TRBV24-1 to TRBJ2-1; 12 positions match TRBD1. V was clipped by 12 bases and J by 6 bases; unmatched bases: 5. The CDR3 runs 13 residues. From germline, CDR1 is KGHDR and CDR2 SFDVKD. The CDR3 region has the DNA TGTGCCGCGGGACAGGGGGCTATCAATGAGCAGTTCTTC. Translated, it gives CAAGQGAINEQFF.

Here the CDR3 reads CASSSASAGGILGAFF. CDR3 coding DNA: TGTGCCAGCAGCTCGGCAAGTGCAGGGGGTATTCTTGGAGCTTTCTTT. The genes are TRBV7-9 and TRBJ1-1; 7 bases line up with TRBD1. J lost 10 bases, V lost 4 bases, and 18 bases had no gene match. The CDR3 consists of 16 residues. The germline V gene has CDR1 SEHNR and CDR2 FQNEAQ (reference sequence). Complete variable domain (other parts from reference TRBV7-9 and TRBJ1-1): DTGVSQNPRHKITKRGQNVTFRCDPISEHNRLYWYRQTLGQGPEFLTYFQNEAQLEKSRLLSDRFSAERPKGSFSTLEIQRTEQGDSAMYLCASSSASAGGILGAFFGQGTRLTVV.

This clonotype was recorded a few times. The V gene is TRBV27, the J gene TRBJ2-7; D is possibly TRBD1 (6 bases). CDR3 length equals 11 residues. CDR1 is MNHEY, CDR2 SMNVEV, per germline (reference sequence). V was cut by 3 bases and J by 7 bases, with 7 bases left in between. CDR3 residues: CASSLGTEQYF. The CDR3 region has the DNA TGTGCCAGCAGTTTGGGGACAGAGCAGTACTTC.

The J gene is TRBJ1-2, the V gene TRBV7-2; 9 bases agree with TRBD1. Germline V gives CDR1 SGHTA, CDR2 FQGNSA. The V segment lost 4 bases and the J segment 7 bases; nucleotides outside the gene matches: 16. The CDR3 is made up of 17 amino acids. CDR3 protein: CASSSPNPQGALRGYTF. The DNA for the CDR3 is TGTGCCAGCAGCTCCCCTAACCCACAGGGGGCTCTGCGTGGCTACACCTTC.

This clonotype was counted ten times or more. The chain joins TRBV12-3 or TRBV12-4 to TRBJ2-5; D possibly corresponds to TRBD1 (6 bases). Trimming removed 5 bases at V and 2 bases at J, with 9 bases between. This CDR3 has 13 residues. CDR3 loop: CASSRGQQETQYF. In nucleotides, the CDR3 is TGTGCCAGCAGTAGGGGACAACAAGAGACCCAGTACTTC.

The V and J genes are TRBV29-1 and TRBJ2-5; D could derive from TRBD1 or TRBD2 (5 bases each). Germline CDR1 is SQVTM and CDR2 is ANQGSEA. The CDR3 sequence is 13 residues long. Trimming left V 4 bases short and J 5 bases short, with 14 bases between. This chain's CDR3 is CSVGRGDTETQYF. The CDR3 nucleotides read TGCAGCGTTGGACGAGGGGATACGGAGACCCAGTACTTC.

This clonotype came up many times. The chain carries TRBV20-1 and TRBJ1-1; tentative D call: TRBD1 (6 bases). The germline gives CDR1 DFQATT, CDR2 SNEGSKA (reference sequence). The CDR3 has 14 amino acids. V was pared by 6 bases and J by 7 bases, with 21 bases between. The CDR3 DNA follows: TGCAGTGCCCCACCGGGGGGCCTGCAGTTTGAAGCTTTCTTT. This codes for CSAPPGGLQFEAFF.

This clonotype has a count of ten or more. As DNA, the CDR3 is TGTGCCAGCAGCCGGGACAGCAACACTGAAGCTTTCTTT. Protein: CASSRDSNTEAFF. The chain recombines TRBV7-6 with TRBJ1-1, with 7 bases lining up with TRBD1. V dropped 5 bases and J dropped 2; count of bases not matched to a gene: 2. CDR3 length: 13 residues. Germline CDR1 and CDR2: SGHVS and FNYEAQ.

In this sample, this clonotype turned up a few times. The chain recombines TRBV30 with TRBJ2-4; 9 nucleotides align to TRBD1. Germline V lookup: CDR1 GTSNPN, CDR2 SVGIG (reference sequence). CDR3 length: 12 residues. V gave up 3 bases and J gave up 11 bases; unmatched junction bases: 5. CDR3 residues: CAWSDTGGVQYF. The DNA of the CDR3 is TGTGCCTGGAGCGACACAGGGGGCGTTCAGTACTTC.

This clonotype was detected ten times or more. This sequence joins TRBV20-1 and TRBJ2-1; no clear D gene. This CDR3 has 12 amino acids. The V gene's germline CDR1 is DFQATT and CDR2 SNEGSKA (reference sequence). Between the trimmed V and J ends, which lost 5 bases and 5 bases, there was a span of 10 bases. DNA for the CDR3: TGCAGTGCTCTTGCGGATAACAATGAGCAGTTCTTC. Translation gives CSALADNNEQFF.